This T cell receptor (beta chain) derives from a study of circulating and synovial CD4+ cells in juvenile arthritis. Assay used: immunoSEQ multiplex PCR; TCRdb lists only in-frame clones, some missing. The data contain approximately 35,000 clones, more than 90% of them singletons. In the case of this clone: The antigen remains undetermined.

General study points: Circulating pathogenic-like lymphocytes shared a substantially higher fraction of CDR3 sequences with synovium than bulk blood. Overlap with synovium rose as more T cells were sequenced. Some such blood samples were as oligoclonal as synovium. Circulating pathogenic-like and bulk T cells looked alike by Vbeta family usage.

This TCR was recovered from a human donor with juvenile idiopathic arthritis. Sequenced: CD4+ T cells from blood.

Here the CDR3 reads CASSTRGQGDYGYTF. As DNA, the CDR3 is TGTGCCAGCAGCACCCGAGGACAGGGTGACTATGGCTACACCTTC. The chain carries TRBV9 and TRBJ1-2, with 8 nucleotides matching TRBD1. Germline V gives CDR1 SGDLS, CDR2 YYNGEE. The junction had 8 bases not matched to a gene; V was cut back by 4 bases and J by 3 bases. The CDR3 consists of 15 residues.